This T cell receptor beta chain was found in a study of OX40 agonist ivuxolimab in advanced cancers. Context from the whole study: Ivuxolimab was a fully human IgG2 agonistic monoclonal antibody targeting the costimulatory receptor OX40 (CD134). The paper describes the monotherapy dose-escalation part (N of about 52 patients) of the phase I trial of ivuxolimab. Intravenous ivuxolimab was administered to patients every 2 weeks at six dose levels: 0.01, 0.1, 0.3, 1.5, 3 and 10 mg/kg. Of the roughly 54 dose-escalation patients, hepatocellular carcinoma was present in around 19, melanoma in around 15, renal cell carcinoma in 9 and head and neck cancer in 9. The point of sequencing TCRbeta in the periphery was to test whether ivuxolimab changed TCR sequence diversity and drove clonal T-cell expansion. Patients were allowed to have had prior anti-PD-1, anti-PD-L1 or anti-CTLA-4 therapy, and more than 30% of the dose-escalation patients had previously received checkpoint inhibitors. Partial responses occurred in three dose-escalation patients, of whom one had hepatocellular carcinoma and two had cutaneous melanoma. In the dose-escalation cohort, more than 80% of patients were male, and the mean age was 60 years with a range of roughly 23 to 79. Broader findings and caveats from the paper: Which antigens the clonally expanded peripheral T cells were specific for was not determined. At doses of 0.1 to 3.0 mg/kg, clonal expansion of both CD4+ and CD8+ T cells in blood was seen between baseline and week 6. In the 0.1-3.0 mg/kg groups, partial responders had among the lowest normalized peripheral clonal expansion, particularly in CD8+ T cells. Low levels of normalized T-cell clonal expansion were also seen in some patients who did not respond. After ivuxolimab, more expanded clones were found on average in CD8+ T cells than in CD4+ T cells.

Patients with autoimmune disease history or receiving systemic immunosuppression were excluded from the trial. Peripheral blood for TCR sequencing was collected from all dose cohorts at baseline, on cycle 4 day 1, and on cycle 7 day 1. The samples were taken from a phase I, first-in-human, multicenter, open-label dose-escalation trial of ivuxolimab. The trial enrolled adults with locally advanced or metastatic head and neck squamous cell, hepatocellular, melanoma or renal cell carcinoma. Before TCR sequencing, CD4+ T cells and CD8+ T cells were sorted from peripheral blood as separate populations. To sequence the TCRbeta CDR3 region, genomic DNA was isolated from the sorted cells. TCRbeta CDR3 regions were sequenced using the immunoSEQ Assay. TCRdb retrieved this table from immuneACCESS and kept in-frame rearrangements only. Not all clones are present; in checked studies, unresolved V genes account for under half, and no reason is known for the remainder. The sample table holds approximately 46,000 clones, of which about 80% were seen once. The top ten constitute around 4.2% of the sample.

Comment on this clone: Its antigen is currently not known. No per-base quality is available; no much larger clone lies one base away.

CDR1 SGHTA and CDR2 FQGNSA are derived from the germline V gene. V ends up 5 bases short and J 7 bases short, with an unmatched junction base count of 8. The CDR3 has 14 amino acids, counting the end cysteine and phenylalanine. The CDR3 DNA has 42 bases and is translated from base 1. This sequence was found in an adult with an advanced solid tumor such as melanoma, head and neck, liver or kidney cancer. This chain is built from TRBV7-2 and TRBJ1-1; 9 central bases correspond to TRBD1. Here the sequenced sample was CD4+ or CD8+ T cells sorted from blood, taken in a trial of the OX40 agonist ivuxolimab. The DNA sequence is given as TGTGCCAGCAGCCCGGGACAGGGAGAAGATGAAGCTTTCTTT. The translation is CASSPGQGEDEAFF.